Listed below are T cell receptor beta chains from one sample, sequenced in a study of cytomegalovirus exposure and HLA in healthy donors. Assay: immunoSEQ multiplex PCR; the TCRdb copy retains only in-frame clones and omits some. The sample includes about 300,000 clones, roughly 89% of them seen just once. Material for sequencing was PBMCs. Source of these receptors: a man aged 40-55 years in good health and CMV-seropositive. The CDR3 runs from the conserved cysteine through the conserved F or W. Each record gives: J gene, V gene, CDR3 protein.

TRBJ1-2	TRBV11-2	CASSLRDRGYGYTF
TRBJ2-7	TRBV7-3	CASSTGPGVYEQYF
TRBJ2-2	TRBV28	CASSLTTGVGMSGELFF
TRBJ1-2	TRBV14	CASSQTGSGYYGYTF
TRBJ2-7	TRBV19	CASSMGPSYEQYF
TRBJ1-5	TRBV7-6	CASSIREGNQPQHF
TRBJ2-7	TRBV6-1	CASSDRPGQGFHEQYF
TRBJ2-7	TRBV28	CASKPGTALYEQYF
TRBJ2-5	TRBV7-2	CASGRTSGSETQYF
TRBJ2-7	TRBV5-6	CASNGHIYEQYF
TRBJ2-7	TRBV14	CASSQVSYRSSYEQYF
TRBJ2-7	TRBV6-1	CASSDIPSDSYEQYF
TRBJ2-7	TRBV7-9	CASSTIDGTFYEQYF
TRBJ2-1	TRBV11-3	CASSLGLAGSPEQFF